In its sample, the clone carrying this T cell receptor beta chain was seen a few times. In germline, CDR1 is KGHSH, CDR2 LQKENI. The CDR3 loop spans 11 amino acids. V shed 6 bases, J shed 12 bases, and the junction held 6 bases outside the gene matches. In TCRdb, the RT-PCR reads were re-called with MiXCR into one record per CDR3 protein. The sample shows about 540,000 distinct CDR3 sequences, approximately 22% of them seen only once. This sample was taken from a study of response to subunit inactivated influenza vaccine. This sample was shared with a second study, whose subject was T cells expressing NK-cell markers. That investigation notes: UMIs accompanied the 5'RACE template switching by which TCR beta cDNA was made.

This clonotype was obtained from a man aged 45 to 65 who received an inactivated influenza vaccine. V usage is TRBV18 and J usage is TRBJ1-1; 8 nucleotides agree with TRBD1. This material consisted of CD4+ T cells sorted from PBMCs, taken 11 to 12 days after vaccination. The CDR3 spells CASSKDRDSFF. The CDR3 coding sequence is TGTGCCAGCTCCAAGGACAGGGATTCTTTCTTT.